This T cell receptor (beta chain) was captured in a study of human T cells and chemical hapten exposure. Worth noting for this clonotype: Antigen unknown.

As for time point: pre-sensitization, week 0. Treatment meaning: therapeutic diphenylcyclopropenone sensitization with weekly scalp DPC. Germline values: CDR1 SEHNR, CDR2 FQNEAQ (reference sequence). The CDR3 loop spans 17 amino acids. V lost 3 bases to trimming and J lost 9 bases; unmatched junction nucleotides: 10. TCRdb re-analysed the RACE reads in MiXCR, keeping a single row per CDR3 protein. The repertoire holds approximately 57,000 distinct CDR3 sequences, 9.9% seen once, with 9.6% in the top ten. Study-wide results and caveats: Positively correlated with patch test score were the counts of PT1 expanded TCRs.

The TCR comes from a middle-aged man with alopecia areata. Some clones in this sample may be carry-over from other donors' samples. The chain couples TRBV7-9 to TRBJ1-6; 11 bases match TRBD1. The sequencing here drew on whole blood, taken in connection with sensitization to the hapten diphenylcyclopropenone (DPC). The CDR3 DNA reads TGTGCCAGCAGCTTTCGCTCTGGGGACAGGGGGAGTTCACCCCTCCACTTT. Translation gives CASSFRSGDRGSSPLHF.